What follows are 3 T cell receptor beta chains derived from one specimen sequenced in a study of long-term antiretroviral therapy in people with HIV. Sequencing used immunoSEQ v3.0 at survey level. The method was immunoSEQ multiplex PCR; TCRdb's version includes in-frame clones alone and lacks a portion of them. The table has about 16,000 clones, around 90% seen once; the top ten hold roughly 14%. The source material was unsorted PBMCs, sampled around 2.3 years before starting antiretroviral therapy. Receptors originate from a young woman with HIV.

This rearrangement joins TRBV30 to TRBJ1-1, with D possibly matching TRBD1 (6 bases). With 1 base removed from V and 3 bases from J, the gap between germline ends came to 9 bases. Germline CDR1 GTSNPN, CDR2 SVGIG (reference sequence). This CDR3 has 13 amino acids. This CDR3 reads CAWSEGGDTEAFF. The CDR3 region has the DNA TGTGCCTGGAGTGAGGGGGGGGACACTGAAGCTTTCTTT. Looking up the rest from reference TRBV30 and TRBJ1-1 gives the full variable domain: SQTIHQWPATLVQPVGSPLSLECTVEGTSNPNLYWYRQAAGRGLQLLFYSVGIGQISSEVPQNLSASRPQDRQFILSSKKLLLSDSGFYLCAWSEGGDTEAFFGQGTRLTVV.

This rearrangement joins TRBV18 to TRBJ2-1, with D perhaps matching TRBD2 (5 bases). Trimming pared 3 bases from V and 4 bases from J, leaving 7 bases between. The CDR3 contains 13 residues. Germline loops: CDR1 KGHSH, CDR2 LQKENI. DNA for the CDR3: TGTGCCAGCTCACCTGGACTGTACAATGAGCAGTTCTTC. Protein: CASSPGLYNEQFF. The variable domain in full, completed from reference TRBV18 and TRBJ2-1, reads NAGVMQNPRHLVRRRGQEARLRCSPMKGHSHVYWYRQLPEEGLKFMVYLQKENIIDESGMPKERFSAEFPKEGPSILRIQQVVRGDSAAYFCASSPGLYNEQFFGPGTRLTVL.

V and J are TRBV6-5 and TRBJ1-1; 9 bases are a match to TRBD1. V was pared by 6 bases and J by 4 bases, with 0 bases of the junction left unmatched. The CDR3 is 12 residues long. CDR1 MNHEY and CDR2 SVGAGI come from the germline V gene. The CDR3 protein is CASRTGGTEAFF. CDR3 sequence (DNA): TGTGCCAGCAGGACAGGGGGCACTGAAGCTTTCTTT.